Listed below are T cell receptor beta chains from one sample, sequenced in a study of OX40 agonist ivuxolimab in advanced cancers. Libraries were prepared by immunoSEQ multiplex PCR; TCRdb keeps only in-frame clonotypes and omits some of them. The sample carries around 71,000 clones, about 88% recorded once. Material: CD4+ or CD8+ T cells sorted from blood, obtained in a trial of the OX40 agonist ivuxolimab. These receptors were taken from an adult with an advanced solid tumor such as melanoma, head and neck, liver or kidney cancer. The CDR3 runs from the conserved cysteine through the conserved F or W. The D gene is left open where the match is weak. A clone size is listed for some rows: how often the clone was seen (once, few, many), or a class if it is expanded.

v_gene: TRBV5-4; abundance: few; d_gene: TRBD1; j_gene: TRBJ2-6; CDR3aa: CASSAGGTGSGANVLTF; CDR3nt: TGTGCCAGCAGCGCAGGGGGAACGGGCTCTGGGGCCAACGTCCTGACTTTC
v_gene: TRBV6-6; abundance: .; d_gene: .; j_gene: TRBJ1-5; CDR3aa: CASDSFNQPQHF; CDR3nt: TGTGCCAGCGACAGTTTCAATCAGCCCCAGCATTTT
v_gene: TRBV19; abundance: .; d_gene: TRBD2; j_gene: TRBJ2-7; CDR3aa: CASSMLAGELYEQYF; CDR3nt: TGTGCCAGTAGTATGCTAGCGGGAGAATTGTACGAGCAGTACTTC
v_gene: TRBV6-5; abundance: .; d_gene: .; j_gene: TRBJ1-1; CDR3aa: CASSYSGKTGYAFF; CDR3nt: TGTGCCAGCAGTTACTCGGGGAAAACAGGGTATGCTTTCTTT
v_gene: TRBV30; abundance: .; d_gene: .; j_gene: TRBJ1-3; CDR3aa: CAFPGSGNTIYF; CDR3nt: TGTGCCTTCCCTGGGTCTGGAAACACCATATATTTT
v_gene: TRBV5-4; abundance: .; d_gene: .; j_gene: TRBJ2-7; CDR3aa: CASSLRPPGVASYEQYF; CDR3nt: TGTGCCAGCAGCTTGAGGCCCCCCGGGGTAGCTTCCTACGAGCAGTACTTC
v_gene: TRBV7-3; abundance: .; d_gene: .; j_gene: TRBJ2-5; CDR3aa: CASSPGGGRGVETQYF; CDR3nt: TGTGCCAGCAGCCCCGGGGGCGGGAGAGGGGTAGAGACCCAGTACTTC
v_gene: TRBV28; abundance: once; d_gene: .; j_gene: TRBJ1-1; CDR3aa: CASSWTTLNSGAFF; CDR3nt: TGTGCCAGCAGTTGGACGACCTTGAACTCCGGGGCTTTCTTT
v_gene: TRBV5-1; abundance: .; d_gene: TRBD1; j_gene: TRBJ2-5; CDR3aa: CASSPGDSQETQYF; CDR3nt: TGCGCCAGCAGCCCAGGGGACAGCCAAGAGACCCAGTACTTC
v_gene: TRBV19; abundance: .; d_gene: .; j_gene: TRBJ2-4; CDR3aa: CASSKDNQGPSIQYF; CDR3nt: TGTGCCAGTAGTAAGGATAATCAGGGCCCGTCCATTCAGTACTTC
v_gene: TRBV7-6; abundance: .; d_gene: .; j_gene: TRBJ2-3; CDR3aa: CASSLGSGTTTDTQYF; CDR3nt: TGTGCCAGCAGCTTAGGGAGCGGTACCACCACAGATACGCAGTATTTT
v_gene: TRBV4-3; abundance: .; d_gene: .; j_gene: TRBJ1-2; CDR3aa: CASSQGWGYTF; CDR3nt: TGCGCCAGCAGCCAAGGATGGGGCTACACCTTC
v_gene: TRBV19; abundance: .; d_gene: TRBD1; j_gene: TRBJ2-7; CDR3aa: CASSTTGGSYEQYF; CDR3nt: TGTGCCAGTAGTACGACAGGGGGTTCTTACGAGCAGTACTTC
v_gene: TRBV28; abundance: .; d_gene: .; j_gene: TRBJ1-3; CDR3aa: CASRSDMFSGNTIYF; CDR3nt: TGTGCCAGCAGATCGGACATGTTCTCTGGAAACACCATATATTTT
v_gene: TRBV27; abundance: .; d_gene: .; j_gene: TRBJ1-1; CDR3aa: CASSPTGVNTEAFF; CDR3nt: TGTGCCAGCAGTCCCACGGGGGTGAACACTGAAGCTTTCTTT
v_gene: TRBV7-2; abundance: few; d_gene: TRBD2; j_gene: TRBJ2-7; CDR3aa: CASSLLAGVSEQYF; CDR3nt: TGTGCCAGCAGCTTACTAGCGGGAGTAAGCGAGCAGTACTTC
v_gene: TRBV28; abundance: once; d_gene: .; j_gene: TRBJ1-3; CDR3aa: CASSLISSGNTIYF; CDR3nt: TGTGCCAGCAGTTTAATATCCTCTGGAAACACCATATATTTT
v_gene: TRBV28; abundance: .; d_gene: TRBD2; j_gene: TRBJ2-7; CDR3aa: CASAPSGRSSYEQYF; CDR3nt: TGTGCCAGCGCACCTAGCGGGAGGTCTTCCTACGAGCAGTACTTC
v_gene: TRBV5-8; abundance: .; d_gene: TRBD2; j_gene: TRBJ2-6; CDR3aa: CASSSGLAGDYSGANVLTF; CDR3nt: TGTGCCAGCAGCTCGGGACTAGCGGGAGACTACTCTGGGGCCAACGTCCTGACTTTC
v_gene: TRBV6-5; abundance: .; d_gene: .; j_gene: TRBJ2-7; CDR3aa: CASRAGRYEQYF; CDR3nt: TGTGCCAGCAGGGCGGGGAGGTACGAGCAGTACTTC
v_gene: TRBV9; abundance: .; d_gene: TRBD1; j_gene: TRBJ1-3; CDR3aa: CASSVGTGSLDTIYF; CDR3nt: TGTGCCAGCAGCGTGGGGACAGGGAGTTTAGACACCATATATTTT
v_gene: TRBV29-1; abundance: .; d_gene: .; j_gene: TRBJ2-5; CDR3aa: CSVERGHGETQYF; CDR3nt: TGCAGCGTTGAACGGGGGCATGGGGAGACCCAGTACTTC
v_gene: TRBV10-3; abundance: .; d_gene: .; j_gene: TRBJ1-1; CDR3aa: CAISEGRLNTEAFF; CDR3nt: TGTGCCATCAGTGAGGGCAGACTGAACACTGAAGCTTTCTTT
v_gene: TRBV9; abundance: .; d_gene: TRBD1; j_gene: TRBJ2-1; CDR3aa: CASSPGTGGHNEQFF; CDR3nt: TGTGCCAGCAGCCCCGGGACAGGGGGTCACAATGAGCAGTTCTTC
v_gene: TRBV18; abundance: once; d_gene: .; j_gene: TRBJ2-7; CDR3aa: CASSSGFYEQYF; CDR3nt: TGTGCCAGCTCATCAGGGTTCTACGAGCAGTACTTC
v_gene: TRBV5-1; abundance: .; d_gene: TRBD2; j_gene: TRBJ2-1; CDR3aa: CASSQTAGGLVGEQFF; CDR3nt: TGCGCCAGCAGCCAGACAGCGGGAGGTCTTGTGGGTGAGCAGTTCTTC
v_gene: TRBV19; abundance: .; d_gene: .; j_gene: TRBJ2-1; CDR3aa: CASSPILGRIHNEQFF; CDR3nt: TGTGCCAGTAGTCCCATTTTGGGGAGGATCCACAATGAGCAGTTCTTC
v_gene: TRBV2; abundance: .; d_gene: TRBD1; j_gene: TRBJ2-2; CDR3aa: CASRADRDYGELFF; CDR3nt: TGTGCCAGCAGGGCAGACAGGGATTACGGGGAGCTGTTTTTT
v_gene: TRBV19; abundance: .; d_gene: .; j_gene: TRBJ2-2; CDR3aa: CASSIEYESHTGELFF; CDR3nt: TGTGCCAGTAGTATAGAATACGAGAGCCACACCGGGGAGCTGTTTTTT
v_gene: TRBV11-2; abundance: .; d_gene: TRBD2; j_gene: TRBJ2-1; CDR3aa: CASKQGLAGGNEQFF; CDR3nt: TGTGCCAGCAAACAGGGACTAGCGGGAGGGAATGAGCAGTTCTTC
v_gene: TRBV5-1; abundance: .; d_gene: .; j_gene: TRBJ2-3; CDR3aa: CASTTSPSTDTQYF; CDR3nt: TGCGCCAGCACCACCTCGCCGAGCACAGATACGCAGTATTTT
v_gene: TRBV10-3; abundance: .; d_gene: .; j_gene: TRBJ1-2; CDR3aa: CAISDQVNYGYTF; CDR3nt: TGTGCCATCAGTGACCAGGTCAACTATGGCTACACCTTC
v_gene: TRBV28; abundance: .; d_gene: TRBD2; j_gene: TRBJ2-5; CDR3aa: CASSLRGSGGEQYF; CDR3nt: TGTGCCAGCAGTTTACGCGGGAGCGGTGGGGAGCAGTACTTC
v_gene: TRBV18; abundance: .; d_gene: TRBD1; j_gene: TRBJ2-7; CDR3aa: CASSLGPGQAYEQYF; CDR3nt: TGTGCCAGCTCACTCGGCCCGGGACAGGCCTACGAGCAGTACTTC
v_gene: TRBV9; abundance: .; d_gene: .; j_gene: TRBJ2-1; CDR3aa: CASSVSGTSYEQFF; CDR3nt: TGTGCCAGCAGCGTTTCAGGAACCTCCTATGAGCAGTTCTTC
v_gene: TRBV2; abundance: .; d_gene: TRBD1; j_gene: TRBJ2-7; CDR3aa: CASSSTGGEQYF; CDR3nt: TGTGCCAGCAGTAGCACAGGGGGCGAGCAGTACTTC
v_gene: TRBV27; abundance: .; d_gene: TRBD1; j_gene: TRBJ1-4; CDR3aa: CASKGGDRGPTNEKLFF; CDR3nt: TGTGCCAGCAAGGGGGGGGACAGGGGTCCAACTAATGAAAAACTGTTTTTT
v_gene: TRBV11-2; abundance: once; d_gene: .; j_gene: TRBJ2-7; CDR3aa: CASSPGWASASSYEQYF; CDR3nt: TGTGCCAGCAGCCCGGGTTGGGCTAGCGCTAGCTCCTACGAGCAGTACTTC
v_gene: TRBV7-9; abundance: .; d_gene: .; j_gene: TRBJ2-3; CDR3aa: CASSRTGQSTDTQYF; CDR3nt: TGTGCCAGCAGCCGGACGGGACAAAGCACAGATACGCAGTATTTT
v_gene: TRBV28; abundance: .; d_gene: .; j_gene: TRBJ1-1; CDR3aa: CASSLGRATVNTEAFF; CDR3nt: TGTGCCAGCAGTTTAGGTAGGGCGACGGTGAACACTGAAGCTTTCTTT
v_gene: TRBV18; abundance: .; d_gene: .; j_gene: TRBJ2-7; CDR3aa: CASSPGPPGYEQYF; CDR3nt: TGTGCCAGCTCACCGGGACCTCCTGGCTACGAGCAGTACTTC
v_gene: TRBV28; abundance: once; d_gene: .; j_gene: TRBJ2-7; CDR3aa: CASSLAGSRGYEQYF; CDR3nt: TGTGCCAGCAGTTTGGCGGGGTCCCGGGGCTACGAGCAGTACTTC
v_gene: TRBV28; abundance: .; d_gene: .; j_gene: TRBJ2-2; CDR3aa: CASRGTRNTGELFF; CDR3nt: TGTGCCAGCAGGGGGACACGGAACACCGGGGAGCTGTTTTTT
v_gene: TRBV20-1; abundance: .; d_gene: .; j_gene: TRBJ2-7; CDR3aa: CSALAVPEQYF; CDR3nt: TGCAGTGCCCTGGCGGTCCCGGAGCAGTACTTC
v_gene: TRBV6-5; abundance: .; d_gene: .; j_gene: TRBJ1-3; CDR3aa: CASRDTSSGNTIYF; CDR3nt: TGTGCCAGCAGGGATACAAGTTCTGGAAACACCATATATTTT
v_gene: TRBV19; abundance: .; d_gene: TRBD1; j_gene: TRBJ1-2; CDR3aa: CASSRGQGRGYGYTF; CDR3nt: TGTGCCAGTAGTAGGGGACAGGGTCGCGGCTATGGCTACACCTTC
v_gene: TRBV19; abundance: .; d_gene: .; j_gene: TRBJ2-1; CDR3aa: CASSIVLPNYNEQFF; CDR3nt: TGTGCCAGTAGTATAGTTCTCCCTAATTACAATGAGCAGTTCTTC
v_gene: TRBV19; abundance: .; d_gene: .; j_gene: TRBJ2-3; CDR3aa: CASSIGGQTDTQYF; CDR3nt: TGTGCCAGTAGTATCGGGGGGCAGACAGATACGCAGTATTTT
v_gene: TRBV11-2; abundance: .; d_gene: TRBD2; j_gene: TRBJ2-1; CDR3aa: CASSLDVAGFNEQFF; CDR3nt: TGTGCCAGCAGCTTAGACGTAGCGGGATTTAACGAGCAGTTCTTC
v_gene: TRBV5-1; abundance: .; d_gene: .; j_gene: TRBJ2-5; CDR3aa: CASSLSRGETQYF; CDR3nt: TGCGCCAGCAGCTTGTCCAGGGGAGAGACCCAGTACTTC
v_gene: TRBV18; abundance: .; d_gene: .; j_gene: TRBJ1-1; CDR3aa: CASSPPGVGETEAFF; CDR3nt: TGTGCCAGCTCACCACCAGGGGTTGGAGAGACTGAAGCTTTCTTT
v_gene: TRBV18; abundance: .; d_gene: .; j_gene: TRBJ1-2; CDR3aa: CASSPPGPGTFYGYTF; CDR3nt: TGTGCCAGCTCACCACCCGGACCAGGGACCTTCTATGGCTACACCTTC
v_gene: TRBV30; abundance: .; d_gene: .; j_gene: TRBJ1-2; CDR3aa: CACDPSPGGGAYGYTF; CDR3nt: TGTGCCTGTGACCCTTCTCCCGGTGGCGGGGCCTATGGCTACACCTTC
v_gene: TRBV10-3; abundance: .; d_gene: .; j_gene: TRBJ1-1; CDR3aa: CAISESAGRNTEAFF; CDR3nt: TGTGCCATCAGTGAGTCGGCGGGAAGGAACACTGAAGCTTTCTTT
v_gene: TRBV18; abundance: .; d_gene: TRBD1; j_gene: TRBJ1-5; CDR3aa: CASSPRQGEHQPQHF; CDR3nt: TGTGCCAGCTCACCTAGACAGGGAGAGCATCAGCCCCAGCATTTT